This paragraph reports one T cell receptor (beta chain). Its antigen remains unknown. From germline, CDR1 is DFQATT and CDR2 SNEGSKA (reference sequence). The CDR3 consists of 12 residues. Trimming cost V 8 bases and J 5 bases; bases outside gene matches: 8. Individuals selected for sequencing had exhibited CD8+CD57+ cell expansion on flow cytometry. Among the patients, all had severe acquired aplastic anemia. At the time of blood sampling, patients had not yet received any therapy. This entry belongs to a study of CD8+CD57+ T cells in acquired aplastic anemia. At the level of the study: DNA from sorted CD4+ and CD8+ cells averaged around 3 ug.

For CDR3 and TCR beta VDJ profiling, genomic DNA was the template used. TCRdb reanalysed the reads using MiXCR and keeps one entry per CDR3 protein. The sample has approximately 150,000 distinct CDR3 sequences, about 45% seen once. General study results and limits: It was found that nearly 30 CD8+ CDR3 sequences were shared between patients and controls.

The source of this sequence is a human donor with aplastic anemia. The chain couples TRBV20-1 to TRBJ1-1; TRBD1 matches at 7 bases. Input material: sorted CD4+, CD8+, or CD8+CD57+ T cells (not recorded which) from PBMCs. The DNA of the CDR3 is TGCAGTACTACTACAGGGGAAACTGAAGCTTTCTTT. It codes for CSTTTGETEAFF.